The rows below give T cell receptor beta chains drawn from one sample of a study of cytomegalovirus exposure and HLA in healthy donors. The method was immunoSEQ multiplex PCR; TCRdb's version includes in-frame clones alone and lacks a portion of them. This sample has some 200,000 clones, with roughly 78% found just once. Material for sequencing was PBMCs. These receptors were obtained from a girl between 10 and 17 years old in good health and CMV-seropositive. Each CDR3 is given with its conserved first and last residue. A D gene is named only where the DNA matches it firmly. The size of a clone is reported for some rows only, either as once, few or many, or as a class for expanded clones.

TRBV29-1	.	.	TRBJ1-6	13	CSVRRGDNSPLHF	TGCAGCGTCCGCCGGGGGGATAATTCACCCCTCCACTTT
TRBV12-5	.	.	TRBJ1-6	12	CASAARGSPLHF	TGTGCTAGTGCCGCCCGGGGGAGCCCCCTCCACTTT
TRBV6-4	.	.	TRBJ2-1	13	CASSDGASSEQFF	TGTGCCAGCAGTGACGGGGCCTCAAGTGAGCAGTTCTTC
TRBV4-1	TRBD2	.	TRBJ2-7	16	CASSQVLAGGPYEQYF	TGCGCCAGCAGCCAAGTACTAGCGGGGGGTCCCTACGAGCAGTACTTC
TRBV6-5	.	.	TRBJ2-2	13	CASSPLLSGELFF	TGTGCCAGCAGTCCCCTTCTGTCCGGGGAGCTGTTTTTT
TRBV11-3	.	.	TRBJ1-1	13	CASSLDSDTEAFF	TGTGCCAGCAGCTTAGATTCGGACACTGAAGCTTTCTTT
TRBV29-1	TRBD1	.	TRBJ1-4	13	CSAAGQGIEKLFF	TGCAGCGCCGCAGGACAGGGAATAGAAAAACTGTTTTTT
TRBV6-5	TRBD1	.	TRBJ1-2	14	CASSYKGADYGYTF	TGTGCCAGCAGTTATAAGGGGGCTGACTATGGCTACACCTTC
TRBV4-1	TRBD1	.	TRBJ2-2	15	CASSQVTGDTGELFF	TGCGCCAGCAGCCAAGTGACAGGGGACACCGGGGAGCTGTTTTTT
TRBV10-3	TRBD1	.	TRBJ2-7	12	CAIGTVTYEQYF	TGTGCCATCGGGACAGTGACCTACGAGCAGTACTTC
TRBV18	.	.	TRBJ2-7	17	CASSPPLGGSERYEQYF	TGTGCCAGCTCACCACCCCTCGGCGGGTCCGAACGCTACGAGCAGTACTTC
TRBV7-9	TRBD1	.	TRBJ2-5	17	CASSCNPGTGCTETQYF	TGTGCCAGCAGCTGTAACCCCGGGACAGGGTGTACAGAGACCCAGTACTTC
TRBV18	.	few	TRBJ2-3	14	CASSPNPGTDTQYF	TGTGCCAGCTCACCGAACCCCGGTACAGATACGCAGTATTTT
TRBV2	.	.	TRBJ1-4	14	CASSVRRSNEKLFF	TGTGCCAGCAGTGTACGGAGGTCGAATGAAAAACTGTTTTTT
TRBV6-1	TRBD2	few	TRBJ2-7	15	CASSLASGGPYEQYF	TGTGCCAGCAGCCTCGCTAGCGGGGGGCCCTACGAGCAGTACTTC
TRBV19	.	.	TRBJ1-2	12	CASNPGGYGYTF	TGTGCCAGTAACCCCGGTGGCTATGGCTACACCTTC
TRBV2	.	.	TRBJ2-3	11	CASIWRGTQYF	TGTGCCAGCATTTGGAGGGGTACGCAGTATTTT
TRBV7-8	TRBD2	.	TRBJ2-2	16	CASSQQAGENTGELFF	TGTGCCAGCTCCCAGCAAGCGGGGGAGAACACCGGGGAGCTGTTTTTT
TRBV19	TRBD1	.	TRBJ2-5	15	CASSIRTGSRETQYF	TGTGCCAGTAGTATAAGGACAGGGAGTAGGGAGACCCAGTACTTC
TRBV27	TRBD1	few	TRBJ2-2	16	CARILDRGGNTGELFF	TGTGCCAGGATCCTGGACCGAGGGGGCAACACCGGGGAGCTGTTTTTT
TRBV18	TRBD2	.	TRBJ2-5	15	CASSPPISGGETQYF	TGTGCCAGCTCACCACCGATTAGCGGGGGAGAGACCCAGTACTTC
TRBV7-2	TRBD2	.	TRBJ2-1	18	CASSLEMGLAGGRGGQFF	TGTGCCAGCAGCTTAGAGATGGGACTAGCGGGGGGGCGAGGGGGGCAGTTCTTC
TRBV9	.	.	TRBJ1-2	16	CASSVAAAGMYYGYTF	TGTGCCAGCAGCGTAGCGGCGGCAGGGATGTACTATGGCTACACCTTC
TRBV7-6	TRBD2	.	TRBJ2-1	19	CASRDTTSGGPPSYNEQFF	TGTGCCAGCAGAGACACGACTAGCGGGGGGCCGCCATCCTACAATGAGCAGTTCTTC
TRBV18	TRBD1	few	TRBJ1-6	16	CASSSPGQGSNSPLHF	TGTGCCAGCTCGTCTCCGGGACAGGGCAGCAATTCACCCCTCCACTTT
TRBV28	.	.	TRBJ1-1	12	CASSFPVTEAFF	TGTGCCAGCAGTTTCCCGGTCACTGAAGCTTTCTTT
TRBV7-2	.	.	TRBJ1-6	12	CASSPDISPLHF	TGTGCCAGCAGCCCAGATATTTCACCCCTCCACTTT
TRBV11-3	.	.	TRBJ2-3	13	CASSFLRRGSQYF	TGTGCCAGCAGCTTTCTCCGCCGGGGGTCGCAGTATTTT
TRBV4-1	.	.	TRBJ2-7	12	CASSQEGDEQYF	TGCGCCAGCAGCCAAGAGGGCGACGAGCAGTACTTC
TRBV5-6	TRBD2	.	TRBJ2-1	16	CASSFVTGGSYNEQFF	TGTGCCAGCAGCTTTGTAACGGGGGGCTCCTACAATGAGCAGTTCTTC
TRBV6-6	.	.	TRBJ1-6	14	CASTTGGNNSPLHF	TGTGCCAGCACCACGGGGGGGAATAATTCACCCCTCCACTTT
TRBV2	.	few	TRBJ1-1	14	CASRGYGVNTEAFF	TGTGCCAGCAGGGGATACGGGGTGAACACTGAAGCTTTCTTT
TRBV5-6	TRBD1	.	TRBJ2-6	18	CASSPTGTGNTGANVLTF	TGTGCCAGCAGCCCCACCGGGACAGGGAATACTGGGGCCAACGTCCTGACTTTC
TRBV9	.	.	TRBJ1-6	14	CASSVSGDNSPLHF	TGTGCCAGCAGCGTGTCAGGGGATAATTCACCCCTCCACTTT
TRBV7-2	.	.	TRBJ1-4	16	CASSSMPGYTNEKLFF	TGTGCCAGCAGCTCAATGCCGGGTTACACTAATGAAAAACTGTTTTTT
TRBV10-3	.	.	TRBJ2-1	14	CAIGRGGSYNEQFF	TGTGCCATCGGGAGGGGGGGCTCCTACAATGAGCAGTTCTTC
TRBV9	.	.	TRBJ1-4	15	CASSGTELGIEKLFF	TGTGCCAGCAGCGGGACTGAGTTGGGAATTGAAAAACTGTTTTTT